This T cell receptor (beta chain) was obtained from a study of response to subunit inactivated influenza vaccine. TCRdb re-called the RT-PCR reads with MiXCR, one entry per CDR3 protein. The sample holds fewer than 550,000 distinct CDR3 sequences, approximately 24% seen once. General study points: Authors suggested few new T cells are recruited by each seasonal influenza vaccination.

The germline V gene encodes CDR1 SGHTA and CDR2 FQGNSA. The junction had 5 bases not matched to a gene; V was cut back by 2 bases and J by 9 bases. This CDR3 is built from 15 residues. As regards this clonotype: Its antigen is not known.

The sample here was CD4+ T cells sorted from PBMCs, taken 4 to 6 days after vaccination. The receptor was isolated from a man aged 45-60 years who received an inactivated influenza vaccine. The chain carries TRBV7-2 and TRBJ1-6, with 9 bases identical to TRBD1. The CDR3 region is CASSLRTGEGSPLHF. The CDR3 DNA is TGTGCCAGCAGCTTACGGACAGGGGAAGGTTCACCCCTCCACTTT.